The 8 T cell receptor beta chains below were found in one sample sequenced in a study of radiotherapy plus CTLA-4 blockade in lung cancer. TCRdb's copy holds only in-frame clones and misses some; the assay was immunoSEQ multiplex PCR. The table has about 97,000 clones, roughly 74% seen once. The sequencing used peripheral blood, collected from a patient treated with radiotherapy plus ipilimumab. The receptors stem from a human donor with non-small cell lung cancer who had a partial response to radiotherapy plus ipilimumab. Some clones in this sample may be carry-over from other donors' samples.

The chain has TRBV11-3 and TRBJ2-3; D is ambiguous. This CDR3 contains 14 residues. Trimming stripped 1 base from V and 2 bases from J, with 7 bases between. CDR1 SGHNT and CDR2 YENEEA come from the germline V gene. The CDR3 DNA reads as TGTGCCAGCAGCTTAGGTGCGGTCACAGATACGCAGTATTTT. It specifies CASSLGAVTDTQYF.

CDR3 residues: CASSPIEYNEQFF. In DNA, the CDR3 is TGTGCCAGCTCACCGATCGAGTACAATGAGCAGTTCTTC. V is TRBV18 and J is TRBJ2-1, with D unresolved. Per the germline V gene, CDR1 is KGHSH and CDR2 is LQKENI. V was shortened by 3 bases and J by 4 bases, with 7 bases between the two germline ends. There are 13 residues in the CDR3.

The gene calls are TRBV7-3 and TRBJ2-7; weak D call: TRBD1 (5 bases). V lost 5 bases, J lost 4 bases, and 12 bases lay in between. Germline CDR1 SGHTA, CDR2 FQGTGA. This CDR3 is 13 amino acids long. CDR3 protein: CASSPGYGYEQYF. In DNA form, the CDR3 reads TGTGCCAGCAGCCCAGGGTACGGTTACGAGCAGTACTTC.

This clone was recorded a few times. The sample carries other DNA sequences with the same CDR3. This chain joins TRBV18 and TRBJ2-7; 8 positions match TRBD1. Germline assignment: CDR1 KGHSH and CDR2 LQKENI. This CDR3 is built from 15 residues. V was clipped by 3 bases and J by 0 bases; unmatched bases: 4. DNA of the CDR3: TGTGCCAGCTCACCCGGGACAGGTCTCTCCTACGAGCAGTACTTC. Amino acids: CASSPGTGLSYEQYF.

The chain carries TRBV6-1 and TRBJ2-2; the D gene is possibly TRBD1 (6 bases). CDR3 length equals 16 residues. Germline CDR1 is MNHNS and CDR2 is SASEGT. V was cut by 2 bases and J by 6 bases, with 16 bases left in between. This CDR3 is CASSESGQLLAGELFF. The CDR3 DNA is TGTGCCAGCAGTGAATCAGGACAGCTGCTCGCCGGGGAGCTGTTTTTT.

This clone was seen a single time. This chain joins TRBV28 and TRBJ2-3; D possibly corresponds to TRBD2 (6 bases). This CDR3 comprises 14 residues. V was cut by 6 bases and J by 1 base, with 11 bases left in between. The germline CDR1 and CDR2 sequences are MDHEN and SYDVKM. The CDR3: CASRLLAGTDTQYF. CDR3 in DNA: TGTGCCAGCAGGCTATTAGCGGGCACAGATACGCAGTATTTT.

This clone was counted only a few times. The rearrangement links TRBV2 to TRBJ2-5; 7 bases align to TRBD2. V was clipped by 6 bases and J by 1 base; unmatched bases: 5. The CDR3 has 14 amino acids. Germline CDR1 and CDR2: SNHLY and FYNNEI. CDR3 sequence reads: CASRRERSQETQYF. CDR3 nucleotide sequence: TGTGCCAGCAGGCGGGAGCGGTCCCAAGAGACCCAGTACTTC. The full variable domain, its missing parts supplied by reference TRBV2 and TRBJ2-5, is EPEVTQTPSHQVTQMGQEVILRCVPISNHLYFYWYRQILGQKVEFLVSFYNNEISEKSEIFDDQFSVERPDGSNFTLKIRSTKLEDSAMYFCASRRERSQETQYFGPGTRLLVL.

V gene TRBV7-2 combines with J gene TRBJ2-2; D may be TRBD1 (8 bases). The germline CDR1 and CDR2 sequences are SGHTA and FQGNSA. Trimming shortened V by 8 bases and J by 5 bases, and 18 bases separated the two germline ends. This CDR3 spans 15 amino acids. The CDR3 here is CASHPYRGGTGELFF. Written as DNA, the CDR3 is TGTGCCAGCCATCCATACAGGGGGGGAACCGGGGAGCTGTTTTTT.